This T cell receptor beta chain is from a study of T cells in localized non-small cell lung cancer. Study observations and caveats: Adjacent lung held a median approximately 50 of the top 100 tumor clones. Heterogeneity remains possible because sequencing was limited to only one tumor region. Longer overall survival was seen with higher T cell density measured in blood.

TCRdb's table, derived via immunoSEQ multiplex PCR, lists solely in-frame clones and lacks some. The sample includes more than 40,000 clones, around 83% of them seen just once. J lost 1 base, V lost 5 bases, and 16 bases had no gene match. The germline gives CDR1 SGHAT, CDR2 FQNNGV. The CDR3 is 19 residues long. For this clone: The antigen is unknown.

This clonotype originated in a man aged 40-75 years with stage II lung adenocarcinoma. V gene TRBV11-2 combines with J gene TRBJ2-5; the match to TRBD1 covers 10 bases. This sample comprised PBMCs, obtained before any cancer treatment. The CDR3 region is CASSLIHGTGEGVQETQYF. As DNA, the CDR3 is TGTGCCAGCAGCCTAATCCACGGGACAGGGGAAGGCGTCCAAGAGACCCAGTACTTC.